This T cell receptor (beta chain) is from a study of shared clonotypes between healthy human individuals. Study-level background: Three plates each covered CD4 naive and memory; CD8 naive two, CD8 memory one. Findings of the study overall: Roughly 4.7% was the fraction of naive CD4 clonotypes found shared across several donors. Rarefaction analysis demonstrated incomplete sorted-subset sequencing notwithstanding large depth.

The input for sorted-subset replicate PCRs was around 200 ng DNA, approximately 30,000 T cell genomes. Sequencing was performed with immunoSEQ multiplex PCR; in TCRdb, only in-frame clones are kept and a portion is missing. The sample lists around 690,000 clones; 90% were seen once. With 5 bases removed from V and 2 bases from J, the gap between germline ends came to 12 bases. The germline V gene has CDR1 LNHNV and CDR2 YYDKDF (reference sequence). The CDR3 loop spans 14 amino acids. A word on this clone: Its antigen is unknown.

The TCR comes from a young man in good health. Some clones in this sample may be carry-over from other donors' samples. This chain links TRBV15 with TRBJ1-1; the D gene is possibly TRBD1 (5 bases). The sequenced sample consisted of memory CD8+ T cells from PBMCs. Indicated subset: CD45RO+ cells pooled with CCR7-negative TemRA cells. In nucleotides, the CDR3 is TGTGCCACCAGCTCCCCCGGGACTAACACTGAAGCTTTCTTT. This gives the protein CATSSPGTNTEAFF.